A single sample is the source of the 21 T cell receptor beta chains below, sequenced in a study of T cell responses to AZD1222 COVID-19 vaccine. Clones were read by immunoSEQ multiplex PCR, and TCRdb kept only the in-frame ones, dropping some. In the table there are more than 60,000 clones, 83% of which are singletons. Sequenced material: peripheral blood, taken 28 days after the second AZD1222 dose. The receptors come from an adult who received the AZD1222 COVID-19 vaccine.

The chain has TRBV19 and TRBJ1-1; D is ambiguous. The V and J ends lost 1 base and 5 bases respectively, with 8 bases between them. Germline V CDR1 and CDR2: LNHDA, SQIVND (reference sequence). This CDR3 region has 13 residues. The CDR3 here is CASSIVGGTEAFF. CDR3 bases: TGTGCCAGTAGTATAGTGGGAGGTACTGAAGCTTTCTTT.

CDR3 residues: CASSQSPTGTEAFF. In DNA, the CDR3 is TGTGCCAGCAGTCAGTCTCCCACAGGCACTGAAGCTTTCTTT. This sequence joins TRBV6-5 and TRBJ1-1, with D perhaps TRBD1 (5 bases). The germline gives CDR1 MNHEY, CDR2 SVGAGI. This CDR3 is 14 amino acids long. With 5 bases removed from V and 4 bases from J, the gap between germline ends came to 14 bases.

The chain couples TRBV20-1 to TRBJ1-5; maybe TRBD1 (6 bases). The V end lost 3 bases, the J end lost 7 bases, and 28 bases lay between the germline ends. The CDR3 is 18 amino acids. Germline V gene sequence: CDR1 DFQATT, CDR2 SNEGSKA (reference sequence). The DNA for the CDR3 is TGCAGTGCTAGTCCCCAGACAGGTTCAAGGGAGGTCGGGCAGCCCCAGCATTTT. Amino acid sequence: CSASPQTGSREVGQPQHF.

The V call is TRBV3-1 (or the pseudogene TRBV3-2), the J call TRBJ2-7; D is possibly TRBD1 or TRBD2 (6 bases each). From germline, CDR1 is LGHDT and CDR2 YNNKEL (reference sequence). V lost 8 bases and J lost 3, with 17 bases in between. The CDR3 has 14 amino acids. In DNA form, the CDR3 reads TGTGCCAGCTCCGTCCCGGGGGCCTTCTACGAGCAGTACTTC. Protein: CASSVPGAFYEQYF.

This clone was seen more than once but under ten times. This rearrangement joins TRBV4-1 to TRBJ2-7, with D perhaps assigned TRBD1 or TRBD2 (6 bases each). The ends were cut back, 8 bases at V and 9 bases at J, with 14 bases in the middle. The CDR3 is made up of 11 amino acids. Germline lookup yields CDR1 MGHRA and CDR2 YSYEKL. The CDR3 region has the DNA TGCGCCAGCGGGGGGCTCGGCCCGCAGTACTTC. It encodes CASGGLGPQYF.

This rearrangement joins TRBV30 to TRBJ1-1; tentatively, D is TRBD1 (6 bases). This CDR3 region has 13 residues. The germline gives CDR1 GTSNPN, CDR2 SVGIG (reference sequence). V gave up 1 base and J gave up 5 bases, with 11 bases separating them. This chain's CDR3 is CAWSDRVVTEAFF. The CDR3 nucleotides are TGTGCCTGGAGTGACAGGGTGGTTACTGAAGCTTTCTTT.

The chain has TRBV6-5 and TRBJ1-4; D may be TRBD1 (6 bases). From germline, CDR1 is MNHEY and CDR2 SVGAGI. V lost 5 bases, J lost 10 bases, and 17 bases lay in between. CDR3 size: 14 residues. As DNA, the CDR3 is TGTGCCAGCAGTCCGACAGGAAGGATGGGAAAACTGTTTTTT. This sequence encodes CASSPTGRMGKLFF.

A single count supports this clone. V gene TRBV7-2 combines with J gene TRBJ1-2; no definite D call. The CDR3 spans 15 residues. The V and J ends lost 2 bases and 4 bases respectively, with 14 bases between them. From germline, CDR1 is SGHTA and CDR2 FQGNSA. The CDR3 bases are TGTGCCAGCAGCTTATCTCCGGCGGAATCCTATGGCTACACCTTC. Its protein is CASSLSPAESYGYTF. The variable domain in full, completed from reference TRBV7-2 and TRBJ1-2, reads GAGVSQSPSNKVTEKGKDVELRCDPISGHTALYWYRQSLGQGLEFLIYFQGNSAPDKSGLPSDRFSAERTGGSVSTLTIQRTQQEDSAVYLCASSLSPAESYGYTFGSGTRLTVV.

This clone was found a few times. In nucleotides, the CDR3 is TGTGCCAGCAGCCGAGGTTCGGGGGCTAACTATGGCTACACCTTC. This translates into CASSRGSGANYGYTF. The V and J genes are TRBV11-2 and TRBJ1-2; TRBD1 is a possible D gene (5 bases). The CDR3 has 15 amino acids. The germline gives CDR1 SGHAT, CDR2 FQNNGV. The ends were cut back, 5 bases at V and 0 bases at J, with 13 bases in the middle.

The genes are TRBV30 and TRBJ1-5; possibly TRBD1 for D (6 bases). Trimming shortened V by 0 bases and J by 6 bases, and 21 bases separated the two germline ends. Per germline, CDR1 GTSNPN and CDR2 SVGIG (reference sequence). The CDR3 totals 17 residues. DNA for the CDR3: TGTGCCTGGAGTGTAGGGGTCTACGGACAGAAATTTCAGCCCCAGCATTTT. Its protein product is CAWSVGVYGQKFQPQHF.

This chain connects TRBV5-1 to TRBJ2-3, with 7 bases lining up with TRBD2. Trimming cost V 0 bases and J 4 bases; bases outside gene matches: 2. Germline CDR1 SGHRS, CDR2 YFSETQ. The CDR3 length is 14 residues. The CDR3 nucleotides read TGCGCCAGCAGCTTGGGGACTAGTGCAGATACGCAGTATTTT. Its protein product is CASSLGTSADTQYF. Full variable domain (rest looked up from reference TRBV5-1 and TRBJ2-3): KAGVTQTPRYLIKTRGQQVTLSCSPISGHRSVSWYQQTPGQGLQFLFEYFSETQRNKGNFPGRFSGRQFSNSRSEMNVSTLELGDSALYLCASSLGTSADTQYFGPGTRLTVL.

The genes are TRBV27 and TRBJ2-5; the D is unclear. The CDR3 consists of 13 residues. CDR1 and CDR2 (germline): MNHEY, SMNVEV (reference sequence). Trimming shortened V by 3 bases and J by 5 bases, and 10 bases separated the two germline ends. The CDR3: CASSFWGGETQYF. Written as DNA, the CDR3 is TGTGCCAGCAGTTTCTGGGGTGGGGAGACCCAGTACTTC.

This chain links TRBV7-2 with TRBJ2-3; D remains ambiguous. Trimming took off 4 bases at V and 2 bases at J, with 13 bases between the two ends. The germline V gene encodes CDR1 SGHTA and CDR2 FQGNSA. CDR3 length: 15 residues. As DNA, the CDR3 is TGTGCCAGCAGCTCCAACGGATTAGCCACAGATACGCAGTATTTT. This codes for CASSSNGLATDTQYF.

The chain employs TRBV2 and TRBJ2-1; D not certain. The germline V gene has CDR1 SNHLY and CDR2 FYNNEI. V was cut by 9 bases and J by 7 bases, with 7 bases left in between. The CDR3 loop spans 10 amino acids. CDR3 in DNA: TGTGCCAGTCTAGTTAATGAGCAGTTCTTC. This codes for CASLVNEQFF.

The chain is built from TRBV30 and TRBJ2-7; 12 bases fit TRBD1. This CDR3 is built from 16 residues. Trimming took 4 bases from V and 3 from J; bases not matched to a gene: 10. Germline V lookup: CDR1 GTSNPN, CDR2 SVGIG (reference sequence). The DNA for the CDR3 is TGTGCCTGGACCCAAACGGGACAGGGGGCATTCTACGAGCAGTACTTC. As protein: CAWTQTGQGAFYEQYF.

CDR3 amino acids: CASSYRQGWPNTEAFF. CDR3 coding DNA: TGTGCCAGCAGTTATCGACAGGGGTGGCCGAACACTGAAGCTTTCTTT. V usage is TRBV6-5 and J usage is TRBJ1-1; 8 bases agree with TRBD1. This CDR3 is built from 16 residues. The V gene end was trimmed by 3 bases and the J gene end by 1 base; junction bases not matched to a gene: 7. Germline loops: CDR1 MNHEY, CDR2 SVGAGI.

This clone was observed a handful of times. CDR3 residues: CASSAYEQYF. The CDR3, as DNA: TGTGCCAGCAGTGCCTACGAGCAGTACTTC. The chain joins TRBV2 to TRBJ2-7; D not certain. Germline V gene data show CDR1 as SNHLY and CDR2 as FYNNEI. The V gene lost 4 bases and the J gene lost 2 bases, with 0 bases spanning the gap. CDR3 length: 10 amino acids.

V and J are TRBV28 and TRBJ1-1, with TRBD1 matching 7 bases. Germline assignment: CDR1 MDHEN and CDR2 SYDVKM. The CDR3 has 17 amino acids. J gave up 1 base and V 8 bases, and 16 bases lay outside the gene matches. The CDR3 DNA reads TGTGCCAGCCAGAGGCCGGGGGACAGACGAGGGAACACTGAAGCTTTCTTT. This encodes CASQRPGDRRGNTEAFF. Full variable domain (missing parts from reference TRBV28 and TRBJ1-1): DVKVTQSSRYLVKRTGEKVFLECVQDMDHENMFWYRQDPGLGLRLIYFSYDVKMKEKGDIPEGYSVSREKKERFSLILESASTNQTSMYLCASQRPGDRRGNTEAFFGQGTRLTVV.

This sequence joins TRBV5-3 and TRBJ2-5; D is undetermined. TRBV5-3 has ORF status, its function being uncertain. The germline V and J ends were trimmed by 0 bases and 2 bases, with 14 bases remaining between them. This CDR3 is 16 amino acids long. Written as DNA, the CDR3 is TGTGCCAGAAGCTTGGTTGGTGGGTACGGACAAGAGACCCAGTACTTC. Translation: CARSLVGGYGQETQYF.

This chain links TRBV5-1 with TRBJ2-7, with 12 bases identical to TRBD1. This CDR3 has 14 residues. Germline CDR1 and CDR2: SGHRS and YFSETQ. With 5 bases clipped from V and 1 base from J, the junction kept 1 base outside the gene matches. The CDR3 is CASRGQGASYEQYF. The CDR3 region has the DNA TGCGCCAGCAGGGGACAGGGGGCTTCCTACGAGCAGTACTTC. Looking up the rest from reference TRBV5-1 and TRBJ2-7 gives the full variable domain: KAGVTQTPRYLIKTRGQQVTLSCSPISGHRSVSWYQQTPGQGLQFLFEYFSETQRNKGNFPGRFSGRQFSNSRSEMNVSTLELGDSALYLCASRGQGASYEQYFGPGTRLTVT.

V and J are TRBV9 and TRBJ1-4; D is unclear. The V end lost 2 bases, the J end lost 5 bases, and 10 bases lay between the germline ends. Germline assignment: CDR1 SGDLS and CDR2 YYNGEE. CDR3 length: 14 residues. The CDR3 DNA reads TGTGCCAGCAGCGTCGGACCGGAAAATGAAAAACTGTTTTTT. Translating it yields CASSVGPENEKLFF.